This T cell receptor (beta chain) was sequenced during a study of T-cell reconstitution after alpha-beta-depleted transplantation in children. Whole-study findings and limits: In some patients, recipient T cells and intrathymic progenitors surviving conditioning explained high day-60 diversity. As was reported, about two months after transplant, alpha-beta T cells came from several hundred expanded graft clones. At the one-year point after transplant, T-cell counts and TCRbeta diversity were found to come mostly from T cells that had been newly produced.

A library of TCRbeta sequences, prepared with unique molecular identifiers, was generated. TCRdb analysed the PCR reads with MiXCR anew, one entry per CDR3 protein. The sample carries about 830,000 distinct CDR3 sequences, around 15% recorded once. In this sample, this clonotype turned up many times. Antigen specificity is unknown. This CDR3 contains 13 residues. V shed 8 bases and J shed 3 bases, with 14 bases lying between them. The receptor was isolated from a male patient younger than 18 who had a stem cell transplant for acute lymphoblastic leukemia, so the T cells may come from the graft donor. The rearrangement joins TRBV12-3 or TRBV12-4 to TRBJ2-7, with D uncertain. Sequencing was performed on PBMCs, mostly from graft donor cells, taken 360 days after TCRalphabeta/CD19-depleted stem cell transplant. This chain's CDR3 is CASSSTSFYEQYF. As DNA, the CDR3 is TGTGCCAGCTCCTCGACATCCTTCTACGAGCAGTACTTC.